The present T cell receptor beta chain was sequenced within a study of CD8 T cells in ankylosing spondylitis. The sample holds many counts of this clonotype. The antigen is undetermined. This CDR3 spans 12 amino acids. V lost 7 bases, J lost 2 bases, and 10 bases lay in between. CDR1 and CDR2 from the germline V gene are SQVTM and ANQGSEA. In TCRdb, the 5' RACE reads were re-called with MiXCR into one record per CDR3 protein. The data contain about 130,000 distinct CDR3 sequences, approximately 13% of them singletons. Findings and caveats of the study: From matched ankylosing spondylitis synovial fluid, disease-linked clones were reportedly recovered at significantly enriched levels.

This sequence was found in a female donor with ankylosing spondylitis or in good health (not recorded which). The source material was blood, either unsorted or a sorted T cell fraction (not recorded which). The gene calls are TRBV29-1 and TRBJ2-3; a weak D match, TRBD2 (6 bases). CDR3 sequence: CSDRESTDTQYF. For the CDR3, the DNA is TGCAGCGACCGGGAGTCCACAGATACGCAGTATTTT.